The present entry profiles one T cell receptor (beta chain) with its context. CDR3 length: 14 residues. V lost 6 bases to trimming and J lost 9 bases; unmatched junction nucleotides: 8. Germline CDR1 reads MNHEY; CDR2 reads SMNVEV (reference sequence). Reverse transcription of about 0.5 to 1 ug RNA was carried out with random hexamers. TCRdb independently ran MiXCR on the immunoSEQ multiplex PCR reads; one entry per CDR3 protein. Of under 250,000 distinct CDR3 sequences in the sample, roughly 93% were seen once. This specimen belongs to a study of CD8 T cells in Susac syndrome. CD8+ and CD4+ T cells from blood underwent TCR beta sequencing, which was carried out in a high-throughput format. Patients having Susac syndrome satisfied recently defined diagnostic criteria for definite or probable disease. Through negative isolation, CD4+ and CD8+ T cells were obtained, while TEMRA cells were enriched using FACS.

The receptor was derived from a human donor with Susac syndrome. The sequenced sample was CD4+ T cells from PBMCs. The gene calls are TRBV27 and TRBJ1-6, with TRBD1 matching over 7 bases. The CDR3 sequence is CASSRGTDGSPLHF. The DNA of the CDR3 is TGTGCCAGCAGCCGCGGGACAGATGGTTCACCCCTCCACTTT.